One sample yielded the 18 T cell receptor beta chains listed below, sequenced in a study of blood T cells in healthy people across ages. Sample-barcoded 5' priming and a J-beta primer mix drove a second PCR of roughly 7 to 11 cycles. TCRdb re-derived calls from the 5' RACE reads in MiXCR, one entry per CDR3 protein. In the table there are 800,000 to 1,300,000 distinct CDR3 sequences, 20% to 25% of which are singletons. The same data also contributed to another study, on T cells of mothers and their children.

The sequenced sample consisted of blood. The source is a girl aged 2-10 years in good health.

V gene TRBV28 combines with J gene TRBJ2-5; D perhaps matches TRBD2 (6 bases). CDR1 is MDHEN, CDR2 SYDVKM, per germline. The CDR3 spans 15 residues. V lost 5 bases, J lost 5 bases, and 18 bases lay in between. The CDR3: CASSPPLDYNETQYF. CDR3 DNA: TGTGCCAGCAGTCCACCGTTGGACTATAATGAGACCCAGTACTTC.

V is TRBV7-9 and J is TRBJ2-1; D possibly uses TRBD1 or TRBD2 (5 bases each). This CDR3 region has 14 residues. Germline V lookup: CDR1 SEHNR, CDR2 FQNEAQ (reference sequence). V was clipped by 3 bases and J by 9 bases, with 15 bases between them. The CDR3, as DNA: TGTGCCAGCAGCTTTAACCGGGAAGGGGTTGAGCAGTTCTTC. Translating gives CASSFNREGVEQFF.

This clonotype came up a few times. One end of the junction is discordant with germline, which a read error may explain. The chain links TRBV9 to TRBJ2-1; 8 bases map to TRBD2. Per the germline V gene, CDR1 is SGDLS and CDR2 is YYNGEE. This CDR3 is built from 14 residues. This CDR3 reads CASNVGAGVNEQFF. CDR3 in DNA: TGTGCCAGCAACGTAGGAGCGGGAGTCAATGAGCAGTTCTTC.

This chain links TRBV28 with TRBJ2-4, with D maybe TRBD1 (6 bases). The CDR3 covers 15 residues. Germline CDR1 is MDHEN and CDR2 is SYDVKM. Between the trimmed V and J ends, which lost 4 bases and 1 base, there was a span of 11 bases. CDR3 residues: CASSSPGQAKNIQYF. The DNA of the CDR3 is TGTGCCAGCAGTTCGCCCGGACAGGCCAAAAACATTCAGTACTTC.

This clonotype appeared a few times. The CDR3 coding sequence is TGCGCCAGCAGCACATGGGACAGGGAGATGGACGAGCAGTACTTC. This sequence encodes CASSTWDREMDEQYF. The V call is TRBV5-1, the J call TRBJ2-7; 9 bases line up with TRBD1. J lost 5 bases, V lost 4 bases, and 10 bases had no gene match. Germline CDR1 is SGHRS and CDR2 is YFSETQ. This CDR3 spans 15 amino acids.

This clonotype showed up just a few times. The chain recombines TRBV20-1 with TRBJ2-5; TRBD1 or TRBD2 may be the D gene (5 bases each). CDR1 and CDR2 (germline): DFQATT, SNEGSKA (reference sequence). V lost 3 bases and J lost 11, with 13 bases in between. CDR3 length: 11 residues. The CDR3, as DNA: TGCAGTGCTAGCTGGTTGGGGGAGCAGTACTTC. Translating it yields CSASWLGEQYF.

This clonotype has a handful of counts. The rearrangement joins TRBV28 to TRBJ2-4; 8 bases fit TRBD2. Germline CDR1 is MDHEN and CDR2 is SYDVKM. Trimming cost V 3 bases and J 2 bases; bases outside gene matches: 6. CDR3 size: 16 residues. CDR3 DNA sequence: TGTGCCAGCAGTTTGCGGGGGGCGGGCTCCAAAAACATTCAGTACTTC. Its translation: CASSLRGAGSKNIQYF. The full variable domain, in which reference TRBV28 and TRBJ2-4 provide the parts outside the CDR3, is DVKVTQSSRYLVKRTGEKVFLECVQDMDHENMFWYRQDPGLGLRLIYFSYDVKMKEKGDIPEGYSVSREKKERFSLILESASTNQTSMYLCASSLRGAGSKNIQYFGAGTRLSVL.

This chain joins TRBV7-2 and TRBJ2-5; TRBD1 aligns across 7 bases. CDR3 length: 14 residues. Per the germline V gene, CDR1 is SGHTA and CDR2 is FQGNSA. V lost 5 bases to trimming and J lost 5 bases; unmatched junction nucleotides: 8. CDR3 sequence (DNA): TGTGCCAGCAGCCTATTGACAGGGACGGAGACCCAGTACTTC. This encodes CASSLLTGTETQYF.

The V and J genes are TRBV24-1 and TRBJ2-1; possibly TRBD1 or TRBD2 for D (5 bases each). The J call may not be correct, given that the DNA end is closer to TRBJ2-5. The CDR3 covers 14 residues. The germline V gene has CDR1 KGHDR and CDR2 SFDVKD. CDR3 nucleotides: TGTGCCACCAGTGCGGGATATGGGGCGGAGACCCAGTACTTC. This codes for CATSAGYGAETQYF.

The chain joins TRBV18 to TRBJ2-7, with a possible D match to TRBD2 (6 bases). V lost 3 bases, J lost 2 bases, and 11 bases lay in between. In germline, CDR1 is KGHSH, CDR2 LQKENI. The length of the CDR3 is 14 residues. CDR3 coding DNA: TGTGCCAGCTCACCGGGGAGGAATCCCTACGAGCAGTACTTC. Amino acids: CASSPGRNPYEQYF.

This clonotype was seen a handful of times. This chain uses TRBV6-1 with TRBJ2-1; maybe TRBD2 (6 bases). Germline CDR1 is MNHNS and CDR2 is SASEGT. The V end was cut by 7 bases, the J end by 0 bases, with 13 bases between. The CDR3 consists of 15 residues. Written as DNA, the CDR3 is TGTGCCAGCAAGCTGGGACTTCTCTCCTACAATGAGCAGTTCTTC. This translates into CASKLGLLSYNEQFF.

Points on this clonotype: At one end, the junction sequence differs from germline, possibly due to a read error. The chain is built from TRBV15 and TRBJ2-3; possibly TRBD1 for D (5 bases). The CDR3 loop spans 18 amino acids. Looked up from germline, CDR1 is LNHNV and CDR2 is YYDKDF (reference sequence). The CDR3, as DNA: TGTGCCACCAGTAGAGAAAGAGGAAGTTGGCAGGGCGGAGATACGCAGTATTTT. Its translation is CATSRERGSWQGGDTQYF.

The rearrangement joins TRBV28 to TRBJ1-1; 7 nucleotides agree with TRBD1. The CDR3 is 16 amino acids. V trimming: 7 bases; J trimming: 0 bases; junction bases outside the gene matches: 11. The germline CDR1 and CDR2 sequences are MDHEN and SYDVKM. The CDR3 DNA reads as TGTGCCAGCAACCCTGGACAGGATATAATGAACACTGAAGCTTTCTTT. Amino acid sequence: CASNPGQDIMNTEAFF.

This clonotype was seen a few times. The chain combines TRBV7-3 with TRBJ2-3; D gene uncertain. The ends were cut back, 4 bases at V and 0 bases at J, with 14 bases in the middle. From germline, CDR1 is SGHTA and CDR2 FQGTGA. This CDR3 has 16 residues. The CDR3 DNA is TGTGCCAGCAGCTCCAGTAGATTCTCTAGCACAGATACGCAGTATTTT. It translates to CASSSSRFSSTDTQYF.

This clonotype was found a few times. This chain joins TRBV5-6 and TRBJ2-5, with a weak D call TRBD1 (5 bases). Trimming pared 4 bases from V and 2 bases from J, leaving 27 bases between. The CDR3 is made up of 19 amino acids. Germline V gene lookup returns CDR1 SGHDT and CDR2 YYEEEE. The CDR3 reads CASSQLWMENRLLQETQYF. CDR3 sequence (DNA): TGTGCCAGCAGCCAGCTATGGATGGAGAACAGGTTACTACAAGAGACCCAGTACTTC.

V is TRBV29-1 and J is TRBJ2-3; 10 bases fit TRBD2. The germline CDR1 and CDR2 sequences are SQVTM and ANQGSEA. After removal of 6 bases from V and 3 bases from J, the junction contained 6 bases not matched to a gene. This CDR3 has 14 amino acids. In nucleotides, the CDR3 is TGCAGCGTCCGAGCGGGGGGGCCGACAGATACGCAGTATTTT. Translation: CSVRAGGPTDTQYF.

V and J are TRBV3-1 and TRBJ2-3; 10 positions agree with TRBD2. The ends lost 4 bases at V and 4 bases at J; junction bases unmatched: 11. Germline assignment: CDR1 LGHDT and CDR2 YNNKEL (reference sequence). The CDR3 sequence is 17 residues long. CDR3 in amino acids: CASSPHLAGEGADTQYF. CDR3 DNA: TGTGCCAGCAGCCCTCATCTAGCGGGAGAAGGTGCAGATACGCAGTATTTT.

The genes are TRBV11-2 and TRBJ2-1, with 7 bases identical to TRBD2. The germline CDR1 and CDR2 sequences are SGHAT and FQNNGV. CDR3 length: 18 amino acids. V lost 1 base and J lost 0; bases outside the gene matches: 9. CDR3 protein: CASSLVGGERSSYNEQFF. The CDR3, as DNA: TGTGCCAGCAGCTTAGTTGGGGGGGAACGGAGCTCCTACAATGAGCAGTTCTTC.